The 11 T cell receptor beta chains in this list originate from one sample, sequenced in a study of CD8 T cells in ankylosing spondylitis. Study outcomes and limitations: Typical of ankylosing spondylitis blood, it appeared, was a TCR beta motif of eight highly homologous variants.

TCRdb recomputed calls from the 5' RACE reads with MiXCR, one row per CDR3 protein. The data show around 770,000 distinct CDR3 sequences, approximately 12% seen once. These receptors' targets are unknown. Sequencing used blood, either unsorted or a sorted T cell fraction (not recorded which). The receptor source for this set is a male donor with ankylosing spondylitis.

This clonotype appeared many times. This chain uses TRBV6-6 with TRBJ1-1, with no clear D. With 4 bases removed from V and 1 base from J, the gap between germline ends came to 7 bases. Germline values: CDR1 MNHNY, CDR2 SVGAGI (reference sequence). The CDR3 totals 13 residues. The CDR3 DNA is TGTGCCAGCAGTTCGGAGGGGAACACTGAAGCTTTCTTT. It specifies CASSSEGNTEAFF.

This clonotype was counted only a few times. CDR3 sequence: CSASLNQPQHF. CDR3 bases: TGCAGTGCCAGTTTGAATCAGCCCCAGCATTTT. This chain links TRBV20-1 with TRBJ1-5; D is undetermined. Germline CDR1 DFQATT, CDR2 SNEGSKA (reference sequence). The CDR3 runs to 11 residues. Trimming removed 6 bases from V and 4 bases from J, with 7 bases in between.

The chain carries TRBV7-9 and TRBJ2-3; TRBD2 is a possible D gene (5 bases). This CDR3 spans 14 amino acids. CDR1 is SEHNR, CDR2 FQNEAQ, per germline (reference sequence). Trimming took off 4 bases at V and 2 bases at J, with 10 bases between the two ends. The CDR3 reads CASSSSGNTDTQYF. In DNA form, the CDR3 reads TGTGCCAGCAGCTCCTCGGGAAACACAGATACGCAGTATTTT.

This clonotype came up many times. V gene TRBV5-1 combines with J gene TRBJ1-1; 7 nucleotides line up with TRBD1. Per germline, CDR1 SGHRS and CDR2 YFSETQ. V lost 4 bases, J lost 3 bases, and 6 bases stayed unmatched. The CDR3 runs 14 residues. The DNA of the CDR3 is TGCGCCAGCAGCACTTCCAGGGGGGACACTGAAGCTTTCTTT. This sequence encodes CASSTSRGDTEAFF.

This chain connects TRBV5-6 to TRBJ1-3; no firm D call. The CDR3 is 14 amino acids. V was pared by 6 bases and J by 0 bases, with 10 bases between. Per germline, CDR1 SGHDT and CDR2 YYEEEE. As DNA, the CDR3 is TGTGCCAGCAACCGAGCCAGCTCTGGAAACACCATATATTTT. Translating gives CASNRASSGNTIYF.

The genes are TRBV20-1 and TRBJ2-2; TRBD1 aligns across 11 bases. The V segment lost 4 bases and the J segment 5 bases; nucleotides outside the gene matches: 3. CDR3 size: 14 residues. Germline V gene lookup returns CDR1 DFQATT and CDR2 SNEGSKA (reference sequence). CDR3 coding DNA: TGCAGTGCTACCCGGGACAGGGGGACCGGGGAGCTGTTTTTT. This sequence encodes CSATRDRGTGELFF.

This chain joins TRBV12-3 or TRBV12-4 and TRBJ2-1; TRBD1 is a possible D gene (6 bases). V was cut by 6 bases and J by 5 bases, with 8 bases left in between. The CDR3 consists of 12 residues. DNA of the CDR3: TGTGCCAGCAGAACAGGGAACAATGAGCAGTTCTTC. Its translation is CASRTGNNEQFF.

This clonotype was recorded many times. The chain links TRBV12-3 or TRBV12-4 to TRBJ1-2; TRBD1 matches 7 bases. V trimming: 5 bases; J trimming: 4 bases; junction bases outside the gene matches: 7. The length of the CDR3 is 14 residues. CDR3 in amino acids: CASSLRGVAYGYTF. CDR3 DNA: TGTGCCAGCAGTCTCAGGGGGGTTGCCTATGGCTACACCTTC.

V usage is TRBV12-3 or TRBV12-4 and J usage is TRBJ2-5, with TRBD1 matching 7 bases. The CDR3 is 14 residues long. J lost 5 bases, V lost 5 bases, and 8 bases had no gene match. CDR3 region: CASSKTGLSETQYF. For the CDR3, the DNA is TGTGCCAGCAGTAAGACAGGGCTTTCGGAGACCCAGTACTTC.

This clonotype has more than one count but fewer than ten. The CDR3: CAIRGAADEKLFF. The DNA of the CDR3 is TGTGCCATCAGAGGGGCGGCTGATGAAAAACTGTTTTTT. The rearrangement links TRBV10-3 to TRBJ1-4, with D perhaps TRBD1 (5 bases). Germline V gene sequence: CDR1 ENHRY, CDR2 SYGVKD. This CDR3 region has 13 residues. Trimming stripped 6 bases from V and 6 bases from J, with 11 bases between.

The chain uses TRBV6-2 or TRBV6-3 and TRBJ1-1; D is possibly TRBD1 (5 bases). Trimming shortened V by 0 bases and J by 9 bases, and 11 bases separated the two germline ends. Germline CDR1 MNHEY, CDR2 SVGEGT. The CDR3 is made up of 13 amino acids. The DNA for the CDR3 is TGTGCCAGCAGTTACTCGGGACTGAACAAAGCTTTCTTT. Translating it yields CASSYSGLNKAFF.